This passage covers 4 T cell receptor beta chains from one sample sequenced in a study of blood T cell repertoires in COVID-19. Libraries were prepared by immunoSEQ multiplex PCR; TCRdb keeps only in-frame clonotypes and omits some of them. Found here are around 130,000 clones, around four fifths of them singletons; the top ten hold around 2.4%. The material sequenced was PBMCs or T cells enriched from blood (not recorded which). These receptors were taken from a man aged 35-49 years with acute COVID-19.

V usage is TRBV11-2 and J usage is TRBJ2-1; TRBD2 agrees at 13 bases. CDR1 SGHAT and CDR2 FQNNGV come from the germline V gene. There are 15 residues in the CDR3. V trimming: 1 base; J trimming: 8 bases; junction bases outside the gene matches: 2. CDR3 sequence reads: CASSLGTSGSYEQFF. The CDR3 nucleotides are TGTGCCAGCAGCTTAGGGACTAGCGGGAGCTATGAGCAGTTCTTC.

The rearrangement links TRBV12-3 or TRBV12-4 to TRBJ1-5, with D unresolved. V lost 6 bases to trimming and J lost 1 base, with 4 bases between them. The CDR3 runs to 12 residues. The CDR3 sequence is CASSYSNQPQHF. CDR3 sequence (DNA): TGTGCCAGCAGCTACAGCAATCAGCCCCAGCATTTT.

The CDR3 loop reads CASNLGSGSYTGELFF. CDR3 nucleotides: TGTGCCAGCAATTTAGGGAGCGGGAGCTACACCGGGGAGCTGTTTTTT. This chain links TRBV14 with TRBJ2-2; 8 bases are shared with TRBD2. The J segment lost 3 bases and the V segment lost 7 bases, leaving 10 bases of the junction unmatched. The CDR3 has 16 residues. Per the germline V gene, CDR1 is SGHDN and CDR2 is FVKESK.

The chain joins TRBV18 to TRBJ2-1; 11 bases map to TRBD2. V gave up 3 bases and J gave up 1 base; unmatched junction bases: 8. CDR1 and CDR2 (germline): KGHSH, LQKENI. The CDR3 loop spans 18 amino acids. The CDR3 bases are TGTGCCAGCTCACCCCGCGGTAGCGGGAGGGGGTCCTACAATGAGCAGTTCTTC. Translated, it gives CASSPRGSGRGSYNEQFF.